This is a list of T cell receptor beta chains from one sample in a study of neoadjuvant anti-PD-1 for oral cavity cancer. TCRdb's copy holds only in-frame clones and misses some; the assay was immunoSEQ multiplex PCR. The data contain roughly 67,000 clones, around four fifths of them seen just once; the ten biggest clones take up 3% to 4%. Source: PBMCs, taken before nivolumab (anti-PD-1) treatment. These receptors were obtained from a person aged 35-79 years with oral cavity squamous cell carcinoma. Each CDR3 is given with its conserved first and last residue. A D gene is named only where the DNA matches it firmly. Rows give clone size only sometimes, using once, few, many, or a class for an expanded clone.

j_gene | abundance | d_gene | v_gene | CDR3aa | CDR3nt
TRBJ1-2 | - | - | TRBV4-2 | CASSQEGSRLNYGYTF | TGTGCCAGCAGCCAGGAGGGCAGTAGGTTAAACTATGGCTACACCTTC
TRBJ1-1 | - | - | TRBV7-9 | CASSWEGTMNTEAFF | TGTGCCAGCAGCTGGGAAGGGACCATGAACACTGAAGCTTTCTTT
TRBJ1-6 | - | TRBD1 | TRBV6-5 | CASSLRQGGNSPLHF | TGTGCCAGCAGCCTAAGACAGGGCGGGAATTCACCCCTCCACTTT
TRBJ2-7 | - | TRBD1 | TRBV2 | CASSELGQGPYEQYF | TGTGCCAGCAGTGAACTGGGACAGGGCCCCTACGAGCAGTACTTC
TRBJ2-2 | - | TRBD1 | TRBV5-1 | CASSRGQGSGTGELFF | TGCGCCAGCAGCAGGGGACAGGGGAGTGGCACCGGGGAGCTGTTTTTT
TRBJ1-5 | - | - | TRBV6-6 | CASRRGNQPQHF | TGTGCCAGCAGACGAGGGAATCAGCCCCAGCATTTT
TRBJ1-2 | - | TRBD1 | TRBV19 | CASSIPGGGYTF | TGTGCCAGTAGTATTCCAGGGGGTGGCTACACCTTC
TRBJ2-7 | - | - | TRBV5-4 | CASSFWTADEQYF | TGTGCCAGCAGCTTCTGGACAGCCGACGAGCAGTACTTC
TRBJ2-7 | - | - | TRBV27 | CASRVRDPAYEQYF | TGTGCCAGCCGCGTCCGGGACCCTGCCTACGAGCAGTACTTC
TRBJ2-5 | - | - | TRBV4-1 | CASSQDGRGVQETQYF | TGCGCCAGCAGCCAAGATGGGCGGGGAGTCCAAGAGACCCAGTACTTC
TRBJ1-6 | - | - | TRBV10-3 | CAISDRGLGNSPLHF | TGTGCCATCAGTGACAGGGGACTGGGGAATTCACCCCTCCACTTT
TRBJ2-7 | - | - | TRBV11-2 | CASSLAYEQYF | TGTGCCAGCAGCTTAGCCTACGAGCAGTACTTC
TRBJ1-5 | - | - | TRBV2 | CASSEGRGNQPQHF | TGTGCCAGCAGTGAAGGTCGGGGCAATCAGCCCCAGCATTTT
TRBJ1-4 | few | - | TRBV5-4 | CASSLRQTPGKLFF | TGTGCCAGCAGCTTACGACAGACCCCTGGAAAACTGTTTTTT
TRBJ2-1 | - | - | TRBV27 | CASSGSGGPGDNNEQFF | TGTGCCAGCAGTGGGTCGGGGGGCCCCGGGGATAACAATGAGCAGTTCTTC
TRBJ1-1 | - | - | TRBV5-4 | CASSTPGEGKNTEAFF | TGTGCCAGCAGCACCCCCGGCGAGGGGAAGAACACTGAAGCTTTCTTT
TRBJ1-4 | - | TRBD1 | TRBV5-1 | CASSLQGFKGEKLFF | TGCGCCAGCAGCTTACAGGGGTTTAAAGGTGAAAAACTGTTTTTT
TRBJ2-3 | - | - | TRBV6-5 | CASKSGSSTDTQYF | TGTGCCAGCAAATCGGGGTCTAGCACAGATACGCAGTATTTT
TRBJ2-2 | - | - | TRBV7-9 | CASSPSSAANTGELFF | TGTGCCAGCAGCCCCTCTAGCGCCGCGAACACCGGGGAGCTGTTTTTT
TRBJ2-4 | - | TRBD1 | TRBV4-1 | CASSPDRGNIQYF | TGCGCCAGCAGCCCGGACAGGGGAAACATTCAGTACTTC
TRBJ1-2 | - | TRBD1 | TRBV7-9 | CASSTGQGAVGYTF | TGTGCCAGCAGCACGGGACAGGGGGCGGTTGGCTACACCTTC
TRBJ2-1 | - | TRBD2 | TRBV6-1 | CASSERLAGGEQFF | TGTGCCAGCAGCGAACGGCTAGCGGGGGGGGAGCAGTTCTTC
TRBJ2-5 | - | TRBD2 | TRBV28 | CASQLAGETQYF | TGTGCCAGCCAACTAGCGGGAGAGACCCAGTACTTC
TRBJ2-1 | - | - | TRBV10-2 | CASSERARDEQFF | TGCGCCAGCAGTGAGAGGGCCAGGGATGAGCAGTTCTTC
TRBJ2-3 | - | - | TRBV9 | CARRDSKTSTDTQYF | TGTGCCAGACGGGACTCTAAGACTAGCACAGATACGCAGTATTTT
TRBJ1-5 | - | - | TRBV30 | CAWRKRADQPQHF | TGTGCCTGGAGGAAAAGGGCGGATCAGCCCCAGCATTTT
TRBJ1-5 | - | - | TRBV6-1 | CASSVRQNSNQPQHF | TGTGCCAGCAGTGTAAGGCAAAACAGCAATCAGCCCCAGCATTTT
TRBJ1-1 | - | TRBD1 | TRBV5-1 | CASSLDRGNTEAFF | TGCGCCAGCAGCTTGGACAGGGGGAACACTGAAGCTTTCTTT
TRBJ1-3 | - | TRBD1 | TRBV5-1 | CASSLEGQTSGNTIYF | TGCGCCAGCAGCTTGGAGGGACAGACCTCTGGAAACACCATATATTTT
TRBJ2-5 | once | - | TRBV7-9 | CASSLAQAVQETQYF | TGTGCCAGCAGCTTAGCGCAAGCGGTGCAAGAGACCCAGTACTTC
TRBJ2-7 | - | - | TRBV7-3 | CASSSSGSYEQYF | TGTGCCAGCAGCTCCTCGGGATCTTACGAGCAGTACTTC
TRBJ2-3 | - | - | TRBV5-1 | CASSGGLNTQYF | TGCGCCAGCAGCGGCGGGCTAAATACGCAGTATTTT
TRBJ2-3 | - | - | TRBV7-8 | CASSPSRLADTQYF | TGTGCCAGCAGCCCCTCACGGCTCGCAGATACGCAGTATTTT
TRBJ1-1 | - | - | TRBV5-1 | CASSSRKGTGGGTEAFF | TGCGCCAGCAGCTCTAGAAAGGGGACTGGAGGCGGCACTGAAGCTTTCTTT
TRBJ1-2 | - | - | TRBV7-9 | CASSPNAGNYGYTF | TGTGCCAGCAGCCCAAATGCAGGAAACTATGGCTACACCTTC
TRBJ1-4 | - | - | TRBV7-9 | CASSRGQSNEKLFF | TGTGCCAGCAGCCGAGGACAGAGTAATGAAAAACTGTTTTTT
TRBJ1-2 | - | TRBD1 | TRBV4-2 | CASSQGQGGYGYTF | TGTGCCAGCAGCCAGGGACAGGGCGGCTATGGCTACACCTTC
TRBJ1-2 | - | - | TRBV30 | CAWSPRGPDGYTF | TGTGCCTGGAGTCCCAGGGGCCCTGATGGCTACACCTTC
TRBJ1-1 | - | TRBD1 | TRBV5-1 | CASASGGAMNTEAFF | TGCGCCAGCGCCTCAGGGGGGGCAATGAACACTGAAGCTTTCTTT
TRBJ2-5 | once | TRBD1 | TRBV6-1 | CASRKGQGETQYF | TGTGCCAGCCGAAAGGGACAGGGAGAGACCCAGTACTTC
TRBJ2-1 | few | TRBD1 | TRBV6-1 | CASRTGASSYNEQFF | TGTGCCAGCAGAACAGGGGCGAGCTCCTACAATGAGCAGTTCTTC
TRBJ2-7 | - | - | TRBV7-8 | CASSIHKPRGNEQYF | TGTGCCAGCAGCATTCATAAACCCCGCGGCAACGAGCAGTACTTC
TRBJ1-1 | few | - | TRBV4-1 | CASSQDRLRLTEAFF | TGCGCCAGCAGCCAAGATCGATTGCGTCTAACTGAAGCTTTCTTT
TRBJ2-1 | - | - | TRBV30 | CAWSPGLPHNEQFF | TGTGCCTGGAGTCCTGGACTACCTCACAATGAGCAGTTCTTC
TRBJ1-2 | - | - | TRBV9 | CASSVISYGYTF | TGTGCCAGCAGCGTAATTTCGTATGGCTACACCTTC
TRBJ1-3 | once | - | TRBV7-8 | CASSLTSLGTGNTIYF | TGTGCCAGCAGCTTAACTTCACTGGGGACTGGAAACACCATATATTTT
TRBJ1-5 | - | - | TRBV7-2 | CASSFQQGGNQPQHF | TGTGCCAGCAGCTTCCAACAGGGAGGCAATCAGCCCCAGCATTTT
TRBJ2-6 | medium-sized | - | TRBV6-4 | CASSEGGGANVLTF | TGTGCCAGCAGTGAGGGGGGTGGGGCCAACGTCCTGACTTTC
TRBJ2-2 | - | TRBD2 | TRBV30 | CAWTGSGGRGGELFF | TGTGCCTGGACCGGAAGCGGCGGGAGAGGCGGGGAGCTGTTTTTT
TRBJ2-3 | - | TRBD2 | TRBV4-2 | CASSQGDLAGGTQYF | TGTGCCAGCAGCCAAGGGGATCTAGCGGGGGGTACGCAGTATTTT
TRBJ1-2 | - | TRBD1 | TRBV4-1 | CASSQYARTGGIHGYTF | TGCGCCAGCAGCCAATATGCCCGGACAGGGGGCATTCATGGCTACACCTTC
TRBJ1-5 | - | - | TRBV12-5 | CASGLQTTGGGYSQPQHF | TGTGCTAGTGGTTTACAAACTACAGGCGGGGGCTATAGTCAGCCCCAGCATTTT
TRBJ2-7 | few | TRBD1 | TRBV9 | CASSVGQGAREQYF | TGTGCCAGCAGCGTAGGACAGGGGGCGCGGGAGCAGTACTTC
TRBJ2-5 | - | TRBD2 | TRBV7-2 | CASSFGLAGGQGTQYF | TGTGCCAGCAGCTTCGGACTAGCGGGGGGCCAGGGGACCCAGTACTTC
TRBJ2-1 | - | TRBD1 | TRBV7-3 | CASSQTPGQLYNEQFF | TGTGCCAGCAGCCAGACACCGGGACAGCTATACAATGAGCAGTTCTTC
TRBJ2-1 | - | - | TRBV5-6 | CASSMRASALTYNEQFF | TGTGCCAGCAGCATGAGGGCTAGCGCGTTAACCTACAATGAGCAGTTCTTC
TRBJ2-5 | - | - | TRBV7-9 | CASSLGWQETQYF | TGTGCCAGCAGCTTAGGATGGCAAGAGACCCAGTACTTC